These 22 T cell receptor beta chains originate from one sample sequenced in a study of early T cells in non-severe SARS-CoV-2 infection. TCRdb re-analysed the 5' RACE reads in MiXCR, keeping a single row per CDR3 protein. The sample has over 100,000 distinct CDR3 sequences, approximately 14% seen once. The specimen was whole blood. The receptors were gathered from an adult who was a healthcare worker with PCR-confirmed SARS-CoV-2 infection or an uninfected control (not recorded which).

This clonotype showed up many times. The CDR3 region is CASSLGVGSGSSGANVLTF. DNA for the CDR3: TGTGCCAGCAGTTTGGGAGTTGGTAGCGGGAGCTCTGGGGCCAACGTCCTGACTTTC. The chain links TRBV28 to TRBJ2-6, with 9 nucleotides matching TRBD2. The CDR3 runs to 19 residues. The V and J ends lost 3 bases and 0 bases, in that order; junction bases with no gene match: 9. Germline V gene lookup returns CDR1 MDHEN and CDR2 SYDVKM.

This clonotype was detected only a few times. The J gene is TRBJ1-4, the V gene TRBV6-1, with D perhaps TRBD1 (5 bases). In germline, CDR1 is MNHNS, CDR2 SASEGT. The V and J ends lost 7 bases and 0 bases respectively, with 6 bases between them. The CDR3 sequence is 13 residues long. The CDR3 nucleotides read TGTGCCAGCATGGGGCCAACTAATGAAAAACTGTTTTTT. Its protein is CASMGPTNEKLFF.

In nucleotides, the CDR3 is TGTGCCAGCAGGTCCAGGACAGGGACAAATTCACCCCTCCACTTT. Translated: CASRSRTGTNSPLHF. The rearrangement links TRBV28 to TRBJ1-6, with TRBD1 identical over 8 bases. The CDR3 extends over 15 amino acids. Trimming cost V 6 bases and J 7 bases; bases outside gene matches: 8. Germline V gives CDR1 MDHEN, CDR2 SYDVKM.

This clonotype came up a few times. DNA for the CDR3: TGTGCCAGCAGCTCTGCACCGTCTACAGGGACCCAGTACTTC. Translating gives CASSSAPSTGTQYF. V gene TRBV7-2 combines with J gene TRBJ2-5; D is perhaps TRBD1 (5 bases). This CDR3 is built from 14 residues. Between the trimmed V and J ends, which lost 4 bases and 7 bases, there was a span of 16 bases. Germline V CDR1 and CDR2: SGHTA, FQGNSA.

V gene TRBV6-6 combines with J gene TRBJ1-1; 7 nucleotides line up with TRBD1. The CDR3 runs to 12 residues. J gave up 8 bases and V 7 bases, and 7 bases lay outside the gene matches. Germline CDR1 MNHNY, CDR2 SVGAGI (reference sequence). CDR3 residues: CASTQQGTEAFF. As DNA, the CDR3 is TGTGCCAGCACCCAACAGGGGACCGAAGCTTTCTTT.

The rearrangement links TRBV7-2 to TRBJ2-3; TRBD1 matches at 7 bases. Germline trimming cut 5 bases from V and 2 bases from J; bases unmatched to any gene: 10. The CDR3 spans 16 residues. Germline V gene lookup returns CDR1 SGHTA and CDR2 FQGNSA. The DNA for the CDR3 is TGTGCCAGCAGCCGGGCACAGGGGTCAATCACAGATACGCAGTATTTT. Residues: CASSRAQGSITDTQYF.

This clonotype showed up just a few times. The chain recombines TRBV12-3 or TRBV12-4 with TRBJ2-2; D is uncertain. The V end lost 4 bases, the J end lost 6 bases, and 18 bases lay between the germline ends. This CDR3 has 16 residues. DNA of the CDR3: TGTGCCAGCAGTTCACGTCGGCCGGACGCCGCCGGGGAGCTGTTTTTT. Translating it yields CASSSRRPDAAGELFF.

The V call is TRBV3-1, the J call TRBJ2-1, with TRBD2 matching over 11 bases. The germline V gene has CDR1 LGHDT and CDR2 YNNKEL (reference sequence). V dropped 4 bases and J dropped 0; count of bases not matched to a gene: 11. The CDR3 extends over 19 amino acids. The CDR3 protein is CASSPRLTSGVSSYNEQFF. CDR3 in DNA: TGTGCCAGCAGCCCGAGACTGACTAGCGGGGTTAGCTCCTACAATGAGCAGTTCTTC.

This rearrangement joins TRBV6-2 or TRBV6-3 to TRBJ2-1; TRBD2 matches at 7 bases. V was clipped by 2 bases and J by 8 bases; unmatched bases: 6. The germline CDR1 and CDR2 sequences are MNHEY and SVGEGT. The length of the CDR3 is 14 residues. CDR3 in amino acids: CASSYLAESYEQFF. The DNA of the CDR3 is TGTGCCAGCAGTTACCTAGCGGAGAGCTATGAGCAGTTCTTC.

In its sample, this clonotype was seen many times. The V call is TRBV5-1, the J call TRBJ2-1; TRBD1 agrees at 8 bases. V gave up 0 bases and J gave up 5 bases; unmatched junction bases: 4. The length of the CDR3 is 15 residues. Germline-derived CDR1 and CDR2 are SGHRS and YFSETQ. In nucleotides, the CDR3 is TGCGCCAGCAGCTTGGAAGGGACAGGTAACAATGAGCAGTTCTTC. Translation gives CASSLEGTGNNEQFF.

This clonotype was seen more than once but under ten times. V and J are TRBV10-3 and TRBJ1-1, with D perhaps TRBD1 (6 bases). CDR1 is ENHRY and CDR2 is SYGVKD in the germline V gene. V shed 2 bases and J shed 1 base, with 14 bases lying between them. CDR3 length: 16 residues. CDR3 DNA sequence: TGTGCCATCAGTGAGGCCCAGTCAGGGGCGAACACTGAAGCTTTCTTT. It is translated as CAISEAQSGANTEAFF.

For this clonotype: A single base separates this from a much larger clone, so it may be a read error. This sequence joins TRBV12-3 or TRBV12-4 and TRBJ1-5, with 10 nucleotides matching TRBD1. The CDR3 has 14 amino acids. CDR3 residues: CGSSLGDRGQPQHF. DNA of the CDR3: TGTGGCAGCAGTTTAGGGGACAGGGGACAGCCCCAGCATTTT.

The rearrangement uses TRBV7-9 and TRBJ2-7; 14 bases are shared with TRBD2. CDR3 length: 14 residues. The ends lost 5 bases at V and 6 bases at J; junction bases unmatched: 3. Germline V CDR1 and CDR2: SEHNR, FQNEAQ (reference sequence). The CDR3 is CASSLGTSGGEQYF. CDR3 bases: TGTGCCAGCAGCCTCGGGACTAGCGGGGGCGAGCAGTACTTC.

The chain recombines TRBV12-3 or TRBV12-4 with TRBJ2-3; 12 positions agree with TRBD2. This CDR3 spans 16 amino acids. The V and J ends lost 2 bases and 8 bases, in that order; junction bases with no gene match: 8. The CDR3 region is CASSLFLAGGPGTQYF. CDR3 bases: TGTGCCAGCAGTTTATTCCTAGCGGGAGGGCCCGGTACGCAGTATTTT.

This clonotype has a count of ten or more. The V and J genes are TRBV28 and TRBJ2-3; 7 nucleotides match TRBD2. V trimming: 7 bases; J trimming: 2 bases; junction bases outside the gene matches: 12. The CDR3 sequence is 16 residues long. Germline CDR1 reads MDHEN; CDR2 reads SYDVKM. The CDR3 loop is CASNPRREITTDTQYF. The CDR3 DNA reads as TGTGCCAGCAACCCCCGGCGGGAGATCACCACAGATACGCAGTATTTT. Complete variable domain (other parts from reference TRBV28 and TRBJ2-3): DVKVTQSSRYLVKRTGEKVFLECVQDMDHENMFWYRQDPGLGLRLIYFSYDVKMKEKGDIPEGYSVSREKKERFSLILESASTNQTSMYLCASNPRREITTDTQYFGPGTRLTVL.

The DNA of the CDR3 is TGTGCCAGCAGCCAATTTGCTGGGGCCAACGTCCTGACTTTC. The encoded protein is CASSQFAGANVLTF. The chain is built from TRBV9 and TRBJ2-6; no reliable D call. Trimming removed 4 bases at V and 2 bases at J, with 7 bases between. The CDR3 is 14 residues long. In germline, CDR1 is SGDLS, CDR2 YYNGEE.

This clonotype was counted ten times or more. J is TRBJ1-5 and V is TRBV10-3, with D unclear. Deletions cut 2 bases from V and 7 bases from J, with 12 bases between. The CDR3 spans 14 residues. Germline loops: CDR1 ENHRY, CDR2 SYGVKD. The CDR3 region is CAISETVVGQPQHF. The CDR3 bases are TGTGCCATCAGTGAGACGGTAGTTGGGCAGCCCCAGCATTTT.

This clonotype has only a few counts. The chain recombines TRBV19 with TRBJ2-1; D not certain. Germline values: CDR1 LNHDA, CDR2 SQIVND (reference sequence). V lost 5 bases and J 4 bases, leaving 15 bases between the germline ends. The CDR3 has 15 amino acids. The CDR3 coding sequence is TGTGCCAGTAGTTGGCGGAGCGCCCCTTACAATGAGCAGTTCTTC. It specifies CASSWRSAPYNEQFF. Complete variable domain (other parts from reference TRBV19 and TRBJ2-1): DGGITQSPKYLFRKEGQNVTLSCEQNLNHDAMYWYRQDPGQGLRLIYYSQIVNDFQKGDIAEGYSVSREKKESFPLTVTSAQKNPTAFYLCASSWRSAPYNEQFFGPGTRLTVL.

The chain couples TRBV27 to TRBJ1-1; no definite D call. The germline CDR1 and CDR2 sequences are MNHEY and SMNVEV (reference sequence). Trimming pared 6 bases from V and 11 bases from J, leaving 7 bases between. The CDR3 has 9 residues. CDR3 sequence (DNA): TGTGCCAGCAGGCCCGGGGCTTTCTTT. Translation gives CASRPGAFF.

The V and J genes are TRBV3-1 and TRBJ2-1; D gene uncertain. CDR3 length: 15 amino acids. CDR1 LGHDT and CDR2 YNNKEL come from the germline V gene (reference sequence). Trimming stripped 0 bases from V and 10 bases from J, with 16 bases between. CDR3 region: CASSQESFRRTEQFF. In nucleotides, the CDR3 is TGTGCCAGCAGCCAAGAATCTTTTAGGAGAACGGAGCAGTTCTTC.

The gene calls are TRBV7-2 and TRBJ2-1; tentative D call: TRBD2 (6 bases). The CDR3 extends over 12 amino acids. The V gene's germline CDR1 is SGHTA and CDR2 FQGNSA. V lost 5 bases, J lost 10 bases, and 12 bases lay in between. CDR3 sequence (DNA): TGTGCCAGCAGCCCCCAGCGGGTAGAGCAGTTCTTC. Translation: CASSPQRVEQFF.

In this sample, this clonotype turned up a few times. CDR3 DNA sequence: TGCAGTGCTAGACTAGCGGGAGGGGGTGAGCAGTTCTTC. Encoded protein: CSARLAGGGEQFF. The chain links TRBV20-1 to TRBJ2-1, with 12 bases matching TRBD2. The CDR3 is 13 residues long. Germline loops: CDR1 DFQATT, CDR2 SNEGSKA (reference sequence). J gave up 9 bases and V 2 bases, and 2 bases lay outside the gene matches.